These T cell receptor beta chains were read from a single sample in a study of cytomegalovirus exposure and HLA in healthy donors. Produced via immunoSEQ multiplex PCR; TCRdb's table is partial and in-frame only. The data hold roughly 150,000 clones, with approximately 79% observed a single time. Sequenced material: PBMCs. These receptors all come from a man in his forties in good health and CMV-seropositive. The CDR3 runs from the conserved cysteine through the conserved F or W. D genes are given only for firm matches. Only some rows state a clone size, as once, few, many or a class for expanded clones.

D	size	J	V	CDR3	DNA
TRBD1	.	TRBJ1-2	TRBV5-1	CASSLYGDSRFYGYTF	TGCGCCAGCAGCTTGTATGGGGACAGCCGATTCTATGGCTACACCTTC
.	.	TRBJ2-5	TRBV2	CAIIDGYQETQYF	TGTGCCATCATAGACGGGTACCAAGAGACCCAGTACTTC
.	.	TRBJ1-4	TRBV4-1	CASSPSGGRVEKLFF	TGCGCCAGCAGCCCATCGGGAGGGCGGGTTGAAAAACTGTTTTTT
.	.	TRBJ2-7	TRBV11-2	CASSLVSTGYEQYF	TGTGCCAGCAGCTTAGTCTCGACAGGTTACGAGCAGTACTTC
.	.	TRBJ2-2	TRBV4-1	CASSLLGGRGTGELFF	TGCGCCAGCAGCCTCCTAGGGGGGAGGGGCACCGGGGAGCTGTTTTTT
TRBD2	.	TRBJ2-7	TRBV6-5	CASSSAGGASYEQYF	TGTGCCAGCAGCTCAGCGGGAGGGGCCTCCTACGAGCAGTACTTC
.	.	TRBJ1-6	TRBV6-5	CASRWTEYNSPLHF	TGTGCCAGCAGGTGGACAGAGTATAATTCACCCCTCCACTTT
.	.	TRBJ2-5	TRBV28	CASSPYSAVGTQYF	TGTGCCAGCAGTCCCTACTCTGCGGTAGGGACCCAGTACTTC
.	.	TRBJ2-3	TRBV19	CASRRRQADTQYF	TGTGCCAGTAGAAGGCGCCAGGCGGATACGCAGTATTTT
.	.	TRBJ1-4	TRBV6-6	CASSPPPNGEKLFF	TGTGCCAGCAGTCCACCTCCTAACGGGGAAAAACTGTTTTTT
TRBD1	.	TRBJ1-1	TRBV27	CASSFWGQGDTEAFF	TGTGCCAGCAGTTTTTGGGGACAGGGGGACACTGAAGCTTTCTTT
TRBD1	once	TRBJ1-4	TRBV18	CASSRQGANEKLFF	TGTGCCAGCTCAAGACAGGGGGCTAATGAAAAACTGTTTTTT
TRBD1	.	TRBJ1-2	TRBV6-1	CARGTGAYGYTF	TGTGCCAGGGGAACAGGGGCGTATGGCTACACCTTC
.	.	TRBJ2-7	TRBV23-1	CASSQSRRDGEGGPSYEQYF	TGCGCCAGCAGTCAATCCCGGCGGGACGGTGAGGGAGGACCCTCCTACGAGCAGTACTTC
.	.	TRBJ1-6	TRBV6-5	CASSWGQNSPLHF	TGTGCCAGCAGTTGGGGGCAGAATTCACCCCTCCACTTT
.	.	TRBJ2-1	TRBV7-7	CASSRRQAEEQFF	TGTGCTAGCAGCCGGAGACAAGCGGAGGAGCAGTTCTTC
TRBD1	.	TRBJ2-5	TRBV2	CASRPTGGETQYF	TGTGCCAGCAGGCCTACAGGGGGAGAGACCCAGTACTTC
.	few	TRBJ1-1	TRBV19	CASSITGNTEAFF	TGTGCCAGTAGTATTACAGGGAACACTGAAGCTTTCTTT
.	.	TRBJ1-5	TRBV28	CASSLPGQPQHF	TGTGCCAGCAGTCTTCCAGGCCAGCCCCAGCATTTT
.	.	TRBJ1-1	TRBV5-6	CASSLGGWGTEAFF	TGTGCCAGCAGCCTTGGGGGGTGGGGCACTGAAGCTTTCTTT
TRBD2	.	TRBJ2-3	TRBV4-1	CASSQLTSGTDTQYF	TGCGCCAGCAGCCAGCTGACTAGCGGCACAGATACGCAGTATTTT
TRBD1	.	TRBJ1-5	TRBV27	CASRPWTGGNQPQHF	TGTGCCAGCAGGCCTTGGACAGGTGGGAATCAGCCCCAGCATTTT
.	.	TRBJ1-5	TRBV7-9	CSSSWGGQPQHF	TGTTCCAGCAGCTGGGGGGGGCAGCCCCAGCATTTT
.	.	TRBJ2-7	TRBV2	CASSEGRGSYEQYF	TGTGCCAGCAGTGAAGGGAGAGGGTCCTACGAGCAGTACTTC
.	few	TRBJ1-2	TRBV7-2	CASSPQGNYGYTF	TGTGCCAGCAGCCCACAGGGTAACTATGGCTACACCTTC
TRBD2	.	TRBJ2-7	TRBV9	CASSDSTSGTSYEQYF	TGTGCCAGCAGCGACTCGACTAGCGGCACCTCCTACGAGCAGTACTTC
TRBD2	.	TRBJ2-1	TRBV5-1	CASSLARNSGRNNEQFF	TGCGCCAGCAGCTTGGCCAGGAATAGCGGGCGTAACAATGAGCAGTTCTTC
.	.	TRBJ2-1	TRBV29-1	CSVEEGRQGGYEQFF	TGCAGCGTTGAAGAGGGAAGGCAGGGCGGTTACGAGCAGTTCTTC
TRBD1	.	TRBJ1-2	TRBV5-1	CASSAGTGQYGYTF	TGCGCCAGCAGCGCCGGGACAGGCCAATATGGCTACACCTTC
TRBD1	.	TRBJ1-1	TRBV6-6	CATTGGNTEAFF	TGTGCCACCACAGGGGGCAATACTGAAGCTTTCTTT
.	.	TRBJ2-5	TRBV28	CASRSGTRGRMQTQYF	TGTGCCAGCAGATCCGGGACTCGGGGTAGAATGCAGACCCAGTACTTC
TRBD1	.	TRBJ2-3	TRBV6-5	CASSYGQGADTQYF	TGTGCCAGCAGTTACGGTCAGGGGGCAGATACGCAGTATTTT
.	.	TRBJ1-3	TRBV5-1	CASSFGRANGNTIYF	TGCGCCAGCAGCTTTGGCAGGGCAAACGGAAACACCATATATTTT
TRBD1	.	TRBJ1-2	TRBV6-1	CASSEMRTGRLNYGYTF	TGTGCCAGCAGTGAAATGAGGACAGGGAGGTTGAACTATGGCTACACCTTC
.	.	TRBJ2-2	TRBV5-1	CASSLLTSPPGLFF	TGCGCCAGCAGCTTGTTGACGTCGCCTCCGGGGCTGTTTTTT
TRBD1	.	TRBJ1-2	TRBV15	CATSRGEFGTDAAYGYTF	TGTGCCACCAGCAGAGGAGAATTCGGGACAGATGCAGCCTATGGCTACACCTTC
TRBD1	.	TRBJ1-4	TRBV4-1	CASSQDPGGTEKLFF	TGCGCCAGCAGCCAAGACCCAGGGGGAACTGAAAAACTGTTTTTT
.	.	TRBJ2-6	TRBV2	CASSKQPYPSGANVLTF	TGTGCCAGCAGCAAACAGCCATACCCCTCTGGGGCCAACGTCCTGACTTTC
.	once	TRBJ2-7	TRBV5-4	CATWAGIPYEQYF	TGTGCCACCTGGGCGGGGATCCCCTACGAGCAGTACTTC
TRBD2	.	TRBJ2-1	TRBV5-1	CASTPSGEGYNEQFF	TGCGCCAGCACCCCTAGCGGGGAGGGGTACAATGAGCAGTTCTTC
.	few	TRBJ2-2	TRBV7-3	CASSLRATGELFF	TGTGCCAGCAGCTTAAGGGCTACCGGGGAGCTGTTTTTT
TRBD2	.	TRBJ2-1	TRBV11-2	CASSPGLAGSEQFF	TGTGCCAGCAGCCCAGGACTAGCGGGATCTGAGCAGTTCTTC
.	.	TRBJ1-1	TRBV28	CASRGGGGTEAFF	TGTGCCAGCAGAGGAGGGGGGGGCACTGAAGCTTTCTTT
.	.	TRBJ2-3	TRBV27	CASSLFPVPGNATTSTDTQYF	TGTGCCAGCAGTTTGTTTCCGGTTCCGGGAAACGCTACCACTAGCACAGATACGCAGTATTTT
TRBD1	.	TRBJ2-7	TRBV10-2	CATTLTGTGGYEQYF	TGCGCCACAACTCTAACCGGGACAGGGGGCTACGAGCAGTACTTC
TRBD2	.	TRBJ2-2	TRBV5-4	CASSIGLAVNTGELFF	TGTGCCAGCAGCATAGGACTAGCGGTGAACACCGGGGAGCTGTTTTTT
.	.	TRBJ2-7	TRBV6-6	CASSYSGDEQYF	TGTGCCAGCAGTTACTCCGGGGACGAGCAGTACTTC